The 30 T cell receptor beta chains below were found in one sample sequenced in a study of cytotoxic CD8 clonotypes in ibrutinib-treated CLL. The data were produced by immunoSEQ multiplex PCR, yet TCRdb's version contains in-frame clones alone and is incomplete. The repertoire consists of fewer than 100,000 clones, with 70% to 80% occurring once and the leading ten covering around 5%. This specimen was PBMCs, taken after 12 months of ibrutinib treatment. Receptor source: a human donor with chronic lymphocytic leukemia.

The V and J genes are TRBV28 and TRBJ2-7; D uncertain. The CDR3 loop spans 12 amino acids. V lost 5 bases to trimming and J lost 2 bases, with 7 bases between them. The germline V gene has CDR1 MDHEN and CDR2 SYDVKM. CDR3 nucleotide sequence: TGTGCCAGCAGTCGATACCCCTACGAGCAGTACTTC. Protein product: CASSRYPYEQYF.

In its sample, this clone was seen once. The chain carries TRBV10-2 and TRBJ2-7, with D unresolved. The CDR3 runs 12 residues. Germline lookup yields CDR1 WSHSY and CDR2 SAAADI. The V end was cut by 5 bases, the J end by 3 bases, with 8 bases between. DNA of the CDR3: TGCGCCAGCAGTCCTGGCAGCTACGAGCAGTACTTC. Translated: CASSPGSYEQYF.

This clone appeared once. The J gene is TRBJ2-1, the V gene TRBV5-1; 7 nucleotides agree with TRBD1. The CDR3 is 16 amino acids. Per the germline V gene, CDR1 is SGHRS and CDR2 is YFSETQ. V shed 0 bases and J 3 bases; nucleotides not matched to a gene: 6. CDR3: CASSLAPGTDYNEQFF. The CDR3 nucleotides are TGCGCCAGCAGCTTGGCCCCCGGGACAGACTACAATGAGCAGTTCTTC.

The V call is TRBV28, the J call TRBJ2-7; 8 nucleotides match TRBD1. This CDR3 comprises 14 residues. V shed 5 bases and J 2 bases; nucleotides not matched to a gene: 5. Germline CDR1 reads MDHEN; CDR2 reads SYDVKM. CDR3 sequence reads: CASSPGQAPYEQYF. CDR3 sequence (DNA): TGTGCCAGCAGTCCGGGACAGGCTCCCTACGAGCAGTACTTC.

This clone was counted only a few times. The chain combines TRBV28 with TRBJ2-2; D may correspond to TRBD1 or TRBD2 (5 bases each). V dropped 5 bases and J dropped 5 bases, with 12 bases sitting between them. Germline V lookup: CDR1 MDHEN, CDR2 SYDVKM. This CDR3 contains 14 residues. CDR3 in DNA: TGTGCCAGCAGTCCCGGGACCATGACCGGGGAGCTGTTTTTT. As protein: CASSPGTMTGELFF.

CDR3 protein: CASRPVTAPGWETQYF. The CDR3 DNA reads TGTGCCAGCAGACCCGTCACCGCCCCGGGGTGGGAGACCCAGTACTTC. The V and J genes are TRBV27 and TRBJ2-5; TRBD2 is a possible D gene (5 bases). Trimming removed 6 bases from V and 5 bases from J, with 22 bases in between. Germline loops: CDR1 MNHEY, CDR2 SMNVEV (reference sequence). This CDR3 contains 16 residues.

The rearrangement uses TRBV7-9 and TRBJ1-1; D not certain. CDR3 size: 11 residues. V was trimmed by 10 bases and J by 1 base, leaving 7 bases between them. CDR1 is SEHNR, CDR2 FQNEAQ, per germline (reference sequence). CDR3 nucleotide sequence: TGTGCCACCGAGGGGAACACTGAAGCTTTCTTT. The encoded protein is CATEGNTEAFF.

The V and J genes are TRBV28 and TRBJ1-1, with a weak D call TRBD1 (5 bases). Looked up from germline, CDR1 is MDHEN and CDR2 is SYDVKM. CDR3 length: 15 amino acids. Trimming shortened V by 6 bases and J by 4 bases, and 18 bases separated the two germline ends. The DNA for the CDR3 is TGTGCCAGCAGCCCCCCCGGGGCGCGGGCCACTGAAGCTTTCTTT. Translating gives CASSPPGARATEAFF.

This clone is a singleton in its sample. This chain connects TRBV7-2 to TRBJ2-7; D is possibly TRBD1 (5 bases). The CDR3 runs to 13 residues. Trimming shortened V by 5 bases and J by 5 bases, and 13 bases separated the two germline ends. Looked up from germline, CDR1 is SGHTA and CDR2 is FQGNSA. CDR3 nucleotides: TGTGCCAGCAGCCGCCGCCTGGGGCACGAGCAGTACTTC. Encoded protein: CASSRRLGHEQYF.

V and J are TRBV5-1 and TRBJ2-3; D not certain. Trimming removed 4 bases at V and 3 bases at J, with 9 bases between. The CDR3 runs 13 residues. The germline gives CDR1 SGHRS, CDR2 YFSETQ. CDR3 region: CASSRSGTDTQYF. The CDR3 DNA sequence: TGCGCCAGCAGCCGGAGTGGGACAGATACGCAGTATTTT.

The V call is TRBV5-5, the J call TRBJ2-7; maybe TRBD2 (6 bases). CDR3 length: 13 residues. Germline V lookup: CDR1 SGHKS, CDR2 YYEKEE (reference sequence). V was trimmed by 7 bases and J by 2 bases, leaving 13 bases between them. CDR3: CASSRGIPYEQYF. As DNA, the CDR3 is TGTGCCAGCTCCCGCGGGATCCCCTACGAGCAGTACTTC.

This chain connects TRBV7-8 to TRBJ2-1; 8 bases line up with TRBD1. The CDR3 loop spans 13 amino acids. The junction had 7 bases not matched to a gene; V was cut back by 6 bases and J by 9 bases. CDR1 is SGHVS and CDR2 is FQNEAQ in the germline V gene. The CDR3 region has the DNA TGTGCCAGCAGAGCGGACAGGGTGGCTGAGCAGTTCTTC. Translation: CASRADRVAEQFF.

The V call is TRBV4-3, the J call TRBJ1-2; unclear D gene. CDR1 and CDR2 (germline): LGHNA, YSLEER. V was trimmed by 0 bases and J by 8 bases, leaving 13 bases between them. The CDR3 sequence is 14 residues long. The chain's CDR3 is CASSQDPLGGGYTF. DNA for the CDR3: TGCGCCAGCAGCCAAGACCCCCTGGGCGGCGGCTACACCTTC.

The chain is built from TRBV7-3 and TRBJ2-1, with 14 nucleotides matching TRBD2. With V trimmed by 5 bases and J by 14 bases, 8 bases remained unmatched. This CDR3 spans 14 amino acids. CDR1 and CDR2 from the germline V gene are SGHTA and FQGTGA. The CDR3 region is CASSPGTSGSGKFF. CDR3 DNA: TGTGCCAGCAGCCCCGGGACTAGCGGGAGTGGGAAGTTCTTC.

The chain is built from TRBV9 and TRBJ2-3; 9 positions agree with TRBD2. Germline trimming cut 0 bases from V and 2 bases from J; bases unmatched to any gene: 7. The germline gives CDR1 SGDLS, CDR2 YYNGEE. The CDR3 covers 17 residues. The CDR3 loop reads CASSVEAGGTITDTQYF. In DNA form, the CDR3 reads TGTGCCAGCAGCGTAGAGGCGGGAGGGACGATCACAGATACGCAGTATTTT.

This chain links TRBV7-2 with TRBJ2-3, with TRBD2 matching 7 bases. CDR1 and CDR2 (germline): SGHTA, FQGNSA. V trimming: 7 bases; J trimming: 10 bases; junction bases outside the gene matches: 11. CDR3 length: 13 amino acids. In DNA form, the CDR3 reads TGTGCCAGCACCACACCGGTCCGGGAGGCGCAGTATTTT. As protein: CASTTPVREAQYF.

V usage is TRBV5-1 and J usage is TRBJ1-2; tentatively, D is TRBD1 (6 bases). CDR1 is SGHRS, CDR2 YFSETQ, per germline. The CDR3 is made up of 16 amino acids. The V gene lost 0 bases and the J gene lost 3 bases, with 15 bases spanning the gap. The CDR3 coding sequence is TGCGCCAGCAGCTTGGGACAGGTCGGGGGACACTATGGCTACACCTTC. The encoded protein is CASSLGQVGGHYGYTF.

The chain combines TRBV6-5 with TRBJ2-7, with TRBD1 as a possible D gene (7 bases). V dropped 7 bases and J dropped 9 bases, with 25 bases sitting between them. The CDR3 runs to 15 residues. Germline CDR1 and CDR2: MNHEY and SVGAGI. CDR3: CASTTPGGGGKGQYF. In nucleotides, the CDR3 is TGTGCCAGCACCACCCCAGGGGGTGGGGGGAAAGGGCAGTACTTC.

Here the CDR3 reads CASSRGVRAQETQYF. DNA for the CDR3: TGTGCCAGCAGTAGAGGGGTCAGGGCCCAAGAGACCCAGTACTTC. V and J are TRBV6-5 and TRBJ2-5; D possibly uses TRBD1 or TRBD2 (5 bases each). Looked up from germline, CDR1 is MNHEY and CDR2 is SVGAGI. V lost 5 bases, J lost 1 base, and 14 bases lay in between. CDR3 length: 15 amino acids.

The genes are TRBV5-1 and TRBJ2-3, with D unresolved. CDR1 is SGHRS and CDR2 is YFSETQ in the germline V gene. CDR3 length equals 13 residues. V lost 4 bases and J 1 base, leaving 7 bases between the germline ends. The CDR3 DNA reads TGCGCCAGCAGCCGCCCCGGCACAGATACGCAGTATTTT. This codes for CASSRPGTDTQYF.

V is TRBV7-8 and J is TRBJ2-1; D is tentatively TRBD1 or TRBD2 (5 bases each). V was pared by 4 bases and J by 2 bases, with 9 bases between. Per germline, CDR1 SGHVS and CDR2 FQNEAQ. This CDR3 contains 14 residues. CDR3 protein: CASSSGTPYNEQFF. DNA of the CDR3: TGTGCCAGCAGCTCCGGGACCCCCTACAATGAGCAGTTCTTC.

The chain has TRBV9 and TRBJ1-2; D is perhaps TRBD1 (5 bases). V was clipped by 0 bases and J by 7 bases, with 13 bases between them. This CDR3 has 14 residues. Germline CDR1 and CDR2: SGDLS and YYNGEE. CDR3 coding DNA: TGTGCCAGCAGCGTAGCCCCAGGGATGGGTGGCTACACCTTC. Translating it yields CASSVAPGMGGYTF.

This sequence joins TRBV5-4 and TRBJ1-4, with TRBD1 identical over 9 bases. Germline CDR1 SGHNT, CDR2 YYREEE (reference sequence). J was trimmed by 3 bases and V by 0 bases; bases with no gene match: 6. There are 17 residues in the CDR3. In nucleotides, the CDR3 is TGTGCCAGCAGCTTGGATGGGACAGGGATCGCTAATGAAAAACTGTTTTTT. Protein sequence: CASSLDGTGIANEKLFF.

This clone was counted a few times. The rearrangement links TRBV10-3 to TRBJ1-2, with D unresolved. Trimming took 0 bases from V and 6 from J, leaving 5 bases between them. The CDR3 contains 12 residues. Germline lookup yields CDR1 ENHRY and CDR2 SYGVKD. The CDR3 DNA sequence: TGTGCCATCAGTGAGTCCGAGCATGGCTACACCTTC. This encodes CAISESEHGYTF.

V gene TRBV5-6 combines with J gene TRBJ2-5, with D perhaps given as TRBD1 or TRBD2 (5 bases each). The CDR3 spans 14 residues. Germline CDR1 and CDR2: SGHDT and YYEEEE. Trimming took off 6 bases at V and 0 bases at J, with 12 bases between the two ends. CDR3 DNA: TGTGCCAGCATAACCTGGGGGTACCAAGAGACCCAGTACTTC. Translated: CASITWGYQETQYF.

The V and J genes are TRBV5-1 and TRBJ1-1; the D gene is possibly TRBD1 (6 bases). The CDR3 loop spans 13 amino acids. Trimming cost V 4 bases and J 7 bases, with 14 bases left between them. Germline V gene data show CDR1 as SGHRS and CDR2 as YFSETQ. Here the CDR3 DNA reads TGCGCCAGCAGCCCGGACAGACCCGATGAAGCTTTCTTT. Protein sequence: CASSPDRPDEAFF.

This chain's CDR3 is CASSLGRITSSGANVLTF. CDR3 coding DNA: TGCGCCAGCAGCTTGGGACGGATTACGAGCTCTGGGGCCAACGTCCTGACTTTC. The chain couples TRBV5-1 to TRBJ2-6; D is undetermined. The germline gives CDR1 SGHRS, CDR2 YFSETQ. The V end was cut by 0 bases, the J end by 0 bases, with 13 bases between. The CDR3 has 18 amino acids.

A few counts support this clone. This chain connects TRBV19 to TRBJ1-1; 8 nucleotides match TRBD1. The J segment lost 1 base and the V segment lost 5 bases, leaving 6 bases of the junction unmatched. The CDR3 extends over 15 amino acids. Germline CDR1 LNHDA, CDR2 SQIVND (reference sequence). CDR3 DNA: TGTGCCAGTAGTTTCCTACAGGGGGGGAACACTGAAGCTTTCTTT. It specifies CASSFLQGGNTEAFF. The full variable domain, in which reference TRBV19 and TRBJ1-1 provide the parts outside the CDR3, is DGGITQSPKYLFRKEGQNVTLSCEQNLNHDAMYWYRQDPGQGLRLIYYSQIVNDFQKGDIAEGYSVSREKKESFPLTVTSAQKNPTAFYLCASSFLQGGNTEAFFGQGTRLTVV.

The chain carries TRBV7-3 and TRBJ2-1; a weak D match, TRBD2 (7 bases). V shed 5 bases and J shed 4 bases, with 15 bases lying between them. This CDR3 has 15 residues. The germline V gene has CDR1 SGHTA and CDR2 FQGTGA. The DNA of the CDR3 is TGTGCCAGCAGCCTGGGGGCTAGCGGATACAATGAGCAGTTCTTC. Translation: CASSLGASGYNEQFF. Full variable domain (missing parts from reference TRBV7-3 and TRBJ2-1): GAGVSQTPSNKVTEKGKYVELRCDPISGHTALYWYRQSLGQGPEFLIYFQGTGAADDSGLPNDRFFAVRPEGSVSTLKIQRTERGDSAVYLCASSLGASGYNEQFFGPGTRLTVL.

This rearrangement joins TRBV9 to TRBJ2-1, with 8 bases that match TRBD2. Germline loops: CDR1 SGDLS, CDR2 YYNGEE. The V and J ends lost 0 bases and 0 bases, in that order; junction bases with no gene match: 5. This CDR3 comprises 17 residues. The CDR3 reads CASSVAGGGSSYNEQFF. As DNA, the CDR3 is TGTGCCAGCAGCGTAGCTGGCGGGGGGTCCTCCTACAATGAGCAGTTCTTC.